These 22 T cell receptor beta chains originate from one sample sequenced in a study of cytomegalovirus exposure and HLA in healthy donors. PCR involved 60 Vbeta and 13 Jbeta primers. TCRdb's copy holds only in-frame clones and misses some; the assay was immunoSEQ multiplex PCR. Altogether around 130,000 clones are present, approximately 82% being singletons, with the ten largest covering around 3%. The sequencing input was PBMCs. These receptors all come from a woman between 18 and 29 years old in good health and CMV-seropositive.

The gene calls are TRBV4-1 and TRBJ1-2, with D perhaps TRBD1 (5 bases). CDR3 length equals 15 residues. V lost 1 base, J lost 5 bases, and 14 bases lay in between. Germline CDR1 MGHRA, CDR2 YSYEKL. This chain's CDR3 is CASSQVVGGGYGYTF. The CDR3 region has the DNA TGCGCCAGCAGCCAAGTAGTGGGGGGGGGTTATGGCTACACCTTC.

In DNA, the CDR3 is TGCAGCGTGTTGGAGGGCGCATCGATATACGAGCAGTACTTC. It yields the protein CSVLEGASIYEQYF. This chain joins TRBV29-1 and TRBJ2-7; a possible D gene is TRBD2 (6 bases). The V and J ends lost 6 bases and 4 bases respectively, with 19 bases between them. The CDR3 runs 14 residues. The germline CDR1 and CDR2 sequences are SQVTM and ANQGSEA.

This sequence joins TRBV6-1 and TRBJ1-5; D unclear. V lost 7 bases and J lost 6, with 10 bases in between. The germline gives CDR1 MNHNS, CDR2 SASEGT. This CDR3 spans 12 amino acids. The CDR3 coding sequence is TGTGCCAGCAATTTGGGGAGTCAGCCCCAGCATTTT. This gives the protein CASNLGSQPQHF.

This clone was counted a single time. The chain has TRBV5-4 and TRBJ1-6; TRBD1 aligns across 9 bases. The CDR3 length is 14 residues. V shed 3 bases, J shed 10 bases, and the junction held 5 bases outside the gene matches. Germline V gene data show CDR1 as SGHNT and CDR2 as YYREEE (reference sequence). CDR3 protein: CASSSSGTGSPLHF. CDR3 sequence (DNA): TGTGCCAGCAGCTCTTCCGGGACAGGGTCACCCCTCCACTTT.

CDR3 residues: CASSLYPGQGAGQPQHF. The CDR3 DNA reads as TGTGCCAGCAGCTTATATCCGGGACAGGGGGCTGGACAGCCCCAGCATTTT. V usage is TRBV7-9 and J usage is TRBJ1-5; 12 nucleotides align to TRBD1. CDR3 length equals 17 residues. Germline CDR1 reads SEHNR; CDR2 reads FQNEAQ (reference sequence). With 2 bases clipped from V and 7 bases from J, the junction kept 9 bases outside the gene matches. The full variable domain, with the rest looked up from reference TRBV7-9 and TRBJ1-5, is DTGVSQNPRHKITKRGQNVTFRCDPISEHNRLYWYRQTLGQGPEFLTYFQNEAQLEKSRLLSDRFSAERPKGSFSTLEIQRTEQGDSAMYLCASSLYPGQGAGQPQHFGDGTRLSIL.

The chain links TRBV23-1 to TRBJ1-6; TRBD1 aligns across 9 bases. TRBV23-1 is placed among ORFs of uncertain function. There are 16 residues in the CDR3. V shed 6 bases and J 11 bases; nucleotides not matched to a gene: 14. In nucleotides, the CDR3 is TGCGCCAGCAGCCCCGCCGCCGACAGGGGGATGGCACCCCTCCACTTT. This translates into CASSPAADRGMAPLHF.

CDR3 nucleotides: TGTGCCAGCAGTTACTCGAGGCGCGGTGGACAGCCCCAGCATTTT. This encodes CASSYSRRGGQPQHF. The V and J genes are TRBV6-5 and TRBJ1-5, with D hard to call. Germline CDR1 MNHEY, CDR2 SVGAGI. The V end lost 0 bases, the J end lost 7 bases, and 13 bases lay between the germline ends. The CDR3 has 15 residues.

In DNA form, the CDR3 reads TGTGCCAGCAGCTTGGCGGGCGGGGGTACCTACGAGCAGTACTTC. Encoded protein: CASSLAGGGTYEQYF. The chain carries TRBV5-5 and TRBJ2-5, with 7 positions matching TRBD2. The end of the DNA aligns better with TRBJ2-7, so the J call may be wrong. Germline CDR1 and CDR2: SGHKS and YYEKEE (reference sequence). CDR3 length: 15 residues.

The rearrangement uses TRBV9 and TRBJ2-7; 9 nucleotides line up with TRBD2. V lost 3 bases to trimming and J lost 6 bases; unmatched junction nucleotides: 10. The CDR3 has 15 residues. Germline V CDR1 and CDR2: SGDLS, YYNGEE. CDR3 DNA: TGTGCCAGCAGCGCCAGCAGCGGGGGGCTCCGCGAGCAGTACTTC. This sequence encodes CASSASSGGLREQYF.

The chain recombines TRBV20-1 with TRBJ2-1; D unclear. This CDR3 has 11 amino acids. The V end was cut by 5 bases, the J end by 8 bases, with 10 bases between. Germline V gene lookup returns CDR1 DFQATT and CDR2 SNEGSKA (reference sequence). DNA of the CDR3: TGCAGTGCTTATGCCCGGGATGAGCAGTTCTTC. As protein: CSAYARDEQFF.

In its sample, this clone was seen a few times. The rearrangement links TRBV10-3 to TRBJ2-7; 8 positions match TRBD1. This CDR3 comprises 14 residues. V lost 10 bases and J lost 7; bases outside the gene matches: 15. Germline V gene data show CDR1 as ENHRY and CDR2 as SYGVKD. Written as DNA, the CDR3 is TGTGCCACCAAAGGACAGGGAGCCGGAGGTGAGCAGTACTTC. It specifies CATKGQGAGGEQYF.

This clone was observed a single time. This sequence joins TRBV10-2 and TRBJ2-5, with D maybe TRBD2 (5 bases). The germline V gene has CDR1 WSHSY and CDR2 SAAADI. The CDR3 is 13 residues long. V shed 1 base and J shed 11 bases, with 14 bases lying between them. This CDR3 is CASSEFEGKEQYF. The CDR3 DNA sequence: TGCGCCAGCAGTGAGTTTGAGGGTAAGGAGCAGTACTTC.

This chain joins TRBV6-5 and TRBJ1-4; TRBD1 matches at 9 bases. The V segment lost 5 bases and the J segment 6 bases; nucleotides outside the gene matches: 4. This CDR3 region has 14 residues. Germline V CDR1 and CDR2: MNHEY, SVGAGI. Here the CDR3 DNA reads TGTGCCAGCAGTGGAGGGACAGGGTATGAAAAACTGTTTTTT. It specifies CASSGGTGYEKLFF.

The DNA for the CDR3 is TGCGCCAGCAGCCAAGATCGGACAGGGGGCAGAGATACGCAGTATTTT. Amino acids: CASSQDRTGGRDTQYF. The chain is built from TRBV4-1 and TRBJ2-3, with 11 positions matching TRBD1. The CDR3 extends over 16 amino acids. Trimming removed 0 bases from V and 5 bases from J; junction bases left unmatched: 4. Germline V gene sequence: CDR1 MGHRA, CDR2 YSYEKL.

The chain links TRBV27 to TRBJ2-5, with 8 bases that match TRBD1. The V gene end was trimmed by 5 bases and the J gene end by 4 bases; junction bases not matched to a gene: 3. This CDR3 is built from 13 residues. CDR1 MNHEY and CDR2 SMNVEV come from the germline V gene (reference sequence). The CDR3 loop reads CASSLDRGETQYF. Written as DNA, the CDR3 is TGTGCCAGCAGTCTCGACAGGGGAGAGACCCAGTACTTC.

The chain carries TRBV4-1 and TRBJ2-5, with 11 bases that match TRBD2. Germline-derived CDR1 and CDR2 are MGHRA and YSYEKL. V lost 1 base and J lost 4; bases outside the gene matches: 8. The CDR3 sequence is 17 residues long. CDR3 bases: TGCGCCAGCAGCCAAGGGCTTAGCGGGGGGGCCCCAGAGACCCAGTACTTC. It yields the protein CASSQGLSGGAPETQYF.

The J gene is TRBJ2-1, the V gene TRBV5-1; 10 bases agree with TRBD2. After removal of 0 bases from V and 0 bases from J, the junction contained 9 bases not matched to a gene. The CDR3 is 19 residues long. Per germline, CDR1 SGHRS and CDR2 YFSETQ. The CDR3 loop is CASSLVASGGSSSYNEQFF. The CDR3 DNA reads TGCGCCAGCAGCTTGGTTGCTAGCGGGGGTTCTAGCTCCTACAATGAGCAGTTCTTC. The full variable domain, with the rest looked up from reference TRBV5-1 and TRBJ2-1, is KAGVTQTPRYLIKTRGQQVTLSCSPISGHRSVSWYQQTPGQGLQFLFEYFSETQRNKGNFPGRFSGRQFSNSRSEMNVSTLELGDSALYLCASSLVASGGSSSYNEQFFGPGTRLTVL.

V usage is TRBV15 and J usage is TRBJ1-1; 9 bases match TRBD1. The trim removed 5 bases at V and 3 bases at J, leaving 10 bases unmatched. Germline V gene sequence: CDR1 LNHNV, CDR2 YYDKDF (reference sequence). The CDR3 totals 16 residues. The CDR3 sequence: CATSSLDRGRDTEAFF. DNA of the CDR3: TGTGCCACCAGCTCCCTAGACAGGGGGAGGGACACTGAAGCTTTCTTT.

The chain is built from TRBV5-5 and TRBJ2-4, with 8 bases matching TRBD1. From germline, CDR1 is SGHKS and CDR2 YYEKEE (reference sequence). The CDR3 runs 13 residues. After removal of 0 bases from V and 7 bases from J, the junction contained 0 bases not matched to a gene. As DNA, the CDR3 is TGTGCCAGCAGCTTGGACAGGGGGAACATTCAGTACTTC. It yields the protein CASSLDRGNIQYF.

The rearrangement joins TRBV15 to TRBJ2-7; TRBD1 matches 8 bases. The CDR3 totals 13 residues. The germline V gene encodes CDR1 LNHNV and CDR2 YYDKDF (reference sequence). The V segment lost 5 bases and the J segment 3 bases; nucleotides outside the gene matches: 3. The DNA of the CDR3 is TGTGCCACCAGCGCAGGGGGCAGCTACGAGCAGTACTTC. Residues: CATSAGGSYEQYF.

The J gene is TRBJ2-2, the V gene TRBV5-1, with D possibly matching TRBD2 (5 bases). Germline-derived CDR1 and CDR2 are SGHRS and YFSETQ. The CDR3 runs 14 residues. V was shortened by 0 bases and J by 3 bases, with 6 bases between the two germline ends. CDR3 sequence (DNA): TGCGCCAGCAGCTTGGACGGGGACACCGGGGAGCTGTTTTTT. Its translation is CASSLDGDTGELFF. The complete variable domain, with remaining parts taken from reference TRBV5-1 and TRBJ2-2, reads KAGVTQTPRYLIKTRGQQVTLSCSPISGHRSVSWYQQTPGQGLQFLFEYFSETQRNKGNFPGRFSGRQFSNSRSEMNVSTLELGDSALYLCASSLDGDTGELFFGEGSRLTVL.

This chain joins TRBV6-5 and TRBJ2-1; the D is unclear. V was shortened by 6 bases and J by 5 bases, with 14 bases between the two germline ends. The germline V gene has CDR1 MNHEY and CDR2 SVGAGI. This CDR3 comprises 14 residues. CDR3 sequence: CASRASLGNNEQFF. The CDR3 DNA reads TGTGCCAGCAGAGCCTCCCTAGGCAACAATGAGCAGTTCTTC.